This entry is about one TCR beta chain. Libraries were prepared by immunoSEQ multiplex PCR; TCRdb keeps only in-frame clonotypes and omits some of them. The sample comprises 330,000 or so clones, roughly 89% of which are singletons, and approximately 9.4% rests with the top ten. Per the germline V gene, CDR1 is MNHEY and CDR2 is SVGAGI. This CDR3 region has 15 residues. V was pared by 5 bases and J by 3 bases, with 14 bases between. The data were taken from a study of blood T cell repertoires in COVID-19. The material sequenced was peripheral blood. V and J are TRBV6-5 and TRBJ2-1; possibly TRBD1 for D (6 bases). This TCR was recovered from a man aged 25 to 40 with COVID-19, enrolled during active disease. CDR3 loop: CASSPLQTGYNEQFF. CDR3 coding DNA: TGTGCCAGCAGTCCACTTCAGACAGGCTACAATGAGCAGTTCTTC.